Described below is a single TCR beta chain sequence and its context. Its antigen is currently unknown. The data derive from a study of identical twins. Broader study findings: Modelling underestimated the level of out-of-frame TCR alpha sharing observed in monozygotic twins. High-abundance cord blood beta clonotypes had fewer insertions; memory repertoires showed none.

TCRdb re-called the 5' RACE reads through MiXCR, storing one row per CDR3 protein. The table records about 470,000 distinct CDR3 sequences, 20% to 25% of them present only once. V gave up 6 bases and J gave up 0 bases, with 11 bases separating them. Germline loops: CDR1 SGHVS, CDR2 FQNEAQ. The CDR3 is 15 residues long. These same data were also listed under a study on T cells expressing NK-cell markers. That investigation notes: Sorted T-cell subsets CD3+CD56+NKG2C+, CD3+CD56+NKG2C- and CD3+CD56-NKG2C+ were TCR beta-sequenced. Only alpha-beta TCR T cells were sorted in several experiments, using an anti-gamma-delta TCR antibody.

The sequence was collected from a woman younger than 35 in good health. This sequence joins TRBV7-8 and TRBJ1-4; D is possibly TRBD1 (5 bases). Specimen: CD4+ T cells sorted from blood. CDR3 sequence reads: CASRLRGSTNEKLFF. In DNA, the CDR3 is TGTGCCAGCAGATTGAGGGGTTCAACTAATGAAAAACTGTTTTTT. The whole variable domain, filled in from reference TRBV7-8 and TRBJ1-4, reads GAGVSQSPRYKVAKRGQDVALRCDPISGHVSLFWYQQALGQGPEFLTYFQNEAQLDKSGLPSDRFFAERPEGSVSTLKIQRTQQEDSAVYLCASRLRGSTNEKLFFGSGTQLSVL.